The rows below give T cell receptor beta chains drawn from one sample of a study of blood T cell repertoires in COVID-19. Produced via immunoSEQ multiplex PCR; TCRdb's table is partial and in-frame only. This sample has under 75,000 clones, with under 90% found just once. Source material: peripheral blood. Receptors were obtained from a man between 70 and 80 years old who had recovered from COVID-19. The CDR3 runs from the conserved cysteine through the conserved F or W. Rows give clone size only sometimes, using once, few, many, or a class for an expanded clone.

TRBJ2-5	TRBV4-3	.	CASSQDWTGWETQYF
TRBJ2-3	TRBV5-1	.	CASRSDSLSTDTQYF
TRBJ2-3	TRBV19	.	CASSISAGGSDTQYF
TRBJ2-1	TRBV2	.	CAIGTSGVNEQFF
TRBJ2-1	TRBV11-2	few	CASSFGATSVEGLGEQFF
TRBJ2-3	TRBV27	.	CASSLRDRVGDTQYF
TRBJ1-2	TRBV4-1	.	CASSQVPGQDGYTF
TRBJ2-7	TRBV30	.	CAWDSGGYEQYF
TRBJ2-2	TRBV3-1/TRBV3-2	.	CASSQGLAGFTGELFF
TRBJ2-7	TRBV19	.	CASSSLPSTYEQYF
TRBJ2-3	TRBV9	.	CASSVGSAVTDTQYF
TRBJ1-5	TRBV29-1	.	CSVKAGGDQPQHF
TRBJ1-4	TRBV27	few	CASSFSRRSEKLFF
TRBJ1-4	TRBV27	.	CARETGEGEKLFF
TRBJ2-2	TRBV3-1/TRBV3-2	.	CASSSSGGPPGELFF
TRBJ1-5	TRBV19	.	CATQTGQGKYQPQHF
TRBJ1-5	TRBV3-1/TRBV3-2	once	CASSQEGQPQHF
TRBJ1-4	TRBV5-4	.	CASSRGQLNEKLFF
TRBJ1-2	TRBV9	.	CASNRRPDRNYGYTF
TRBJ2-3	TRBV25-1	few	CASSEPRDRVGTDTQYF
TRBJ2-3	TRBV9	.	CASTRGVGTDTQYF
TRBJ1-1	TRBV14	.	CASSWDRDTEAFF
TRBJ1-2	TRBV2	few	CASSGTFIRGGYTF
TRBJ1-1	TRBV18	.	CASSPFEKSTEAFF
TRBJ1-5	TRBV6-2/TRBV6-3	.	CASSPTGGGQPQHF
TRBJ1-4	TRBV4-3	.	CASSQFDRSTNEKLFF
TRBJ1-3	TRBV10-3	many	CAIRDSSGNTIYF
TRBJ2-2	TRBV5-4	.	CASSPYRGELFF
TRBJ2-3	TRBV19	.	CASSIVGALADTQYF
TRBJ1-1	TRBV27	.	CASSQTGFLAEAFF
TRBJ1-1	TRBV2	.	CASSRGLDTEAFF
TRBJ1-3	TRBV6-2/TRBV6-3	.	CASSPDNRSGNTIYF
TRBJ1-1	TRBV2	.	CASSEAVIGGRNTEAFF
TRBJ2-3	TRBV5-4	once	CASSSPTSGGRADTQYF
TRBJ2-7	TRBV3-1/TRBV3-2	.	CASSQATGRSYEQYF
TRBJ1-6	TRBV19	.	CASSAPLDRNNSPLHF
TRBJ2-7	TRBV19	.	CASRSTGTSSYEQYF